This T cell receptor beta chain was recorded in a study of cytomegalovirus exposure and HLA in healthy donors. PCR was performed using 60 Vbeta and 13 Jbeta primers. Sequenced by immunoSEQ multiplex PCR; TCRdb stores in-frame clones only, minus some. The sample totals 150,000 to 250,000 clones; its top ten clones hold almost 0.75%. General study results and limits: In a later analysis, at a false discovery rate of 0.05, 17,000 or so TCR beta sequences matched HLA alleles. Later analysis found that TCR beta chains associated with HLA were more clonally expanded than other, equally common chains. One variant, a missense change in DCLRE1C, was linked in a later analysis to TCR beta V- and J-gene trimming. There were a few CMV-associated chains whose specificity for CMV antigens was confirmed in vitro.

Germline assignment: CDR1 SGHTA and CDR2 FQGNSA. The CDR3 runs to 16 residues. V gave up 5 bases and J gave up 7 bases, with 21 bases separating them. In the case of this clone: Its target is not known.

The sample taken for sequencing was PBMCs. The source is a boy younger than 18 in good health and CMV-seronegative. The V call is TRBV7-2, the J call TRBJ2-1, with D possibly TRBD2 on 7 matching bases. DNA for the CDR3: TGTGCCAGCAGCCTGAACAGGGAGGGCCTTTTAAATGAGCAGTTCTTC. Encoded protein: CASSLNREGLLNEQFF.